This T cell receptor (delta chain) came from a study of Vδ1+ human thymocytes. General observations from the study: Unexpected Vdelta2 sequences could cause misinterpretation of bulk repertoire data. In the thymus, TRG and TRD repertoires looked highly polyclonal with Gaussian CDR3 lengths. About 20% of thymic delta-chain sequences were Vdelta2, with few Vdelta3, unlike blood Vdelta1+ controls.

Remarks on this clone: What it binds is unknown.

The sorted cells were CD3+ Vdelta1+ Vdelta2- thymocytes from alphabeta-depleted thymus. The CDR3 runs to 18 residues. Germline assignment: CDR1 TSWWSYY and CDR2 QGS. The ends lost 0 bases at V and 4 bases at J; junction bases unmatched: 9. Sequences come from RNA converted to cDNA by reverse transcription. Multiplex PCR used pooled V-gene forward primers and a constant-region reverse primer to amplify CDR3s. TCRdb reanalysed the multiplex PCR reads with CATT. The data show 20,000 to 25,000 delta-chain clones, 6.5% to 10% seen once. The chain has TRDV1 and TRDJ1; 12 bases line up with TRDD3. Material for sequencing was Vdelta1+ gamma-delta thymocytes from the thymus. Subset given: FACS-sorted CD3+ TCRalphabeta- TCRVdelta1+ TCRVdelta2- thymocytes. The clonotype originates from a child under two years old who had congenital heart surgery. The CDR3 loop reads CALGELTGGYRDFDKLIF. CDR3 sequence (DNA): TGTGCTCTTGGGGAACTAACTGGGGGATACCGCGATTTCGATAAACTCATCTTT.